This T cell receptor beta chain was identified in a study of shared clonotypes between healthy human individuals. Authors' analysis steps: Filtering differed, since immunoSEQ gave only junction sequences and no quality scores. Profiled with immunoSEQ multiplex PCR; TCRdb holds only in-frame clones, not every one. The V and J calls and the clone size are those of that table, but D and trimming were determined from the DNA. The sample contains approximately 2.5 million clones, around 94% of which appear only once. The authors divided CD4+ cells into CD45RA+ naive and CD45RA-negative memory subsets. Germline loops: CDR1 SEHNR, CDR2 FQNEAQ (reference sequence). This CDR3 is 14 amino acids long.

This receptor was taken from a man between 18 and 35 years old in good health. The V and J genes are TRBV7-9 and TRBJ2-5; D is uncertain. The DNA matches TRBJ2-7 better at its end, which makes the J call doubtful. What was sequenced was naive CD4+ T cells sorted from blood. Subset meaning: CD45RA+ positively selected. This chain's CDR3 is CASSLGTVTYEQYF. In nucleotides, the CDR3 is TGTGCCAGCAGCTTAGGGACCGTAACCTACGAGCAGTACTTC.